This paragraph covers one T cell receptor (beta chain) sequence. The CDR3 runs to 18 residues. Germline CDR1 and CDR2: SNHLY and FYNNEI. Trimming left V 1 base short and J 3 bases short, with 20 bases between. This record belongs to a study of T cell repertoires in cytomegalovirus infection. TCRdb ran MiXCR on the reads and lists one entry per CDR3 protein. The sample includes fewer than 700,000 distinct CDR3 sequences, about 24% of them seen just once. This receptor was identified in a human donor in good health (CMV status not recorded). Some clones in this sample may be carry-over from other donors' samples. Sequenced material: CD8+ T cells from PBMCs. The chain links TRBV2 to TRBJ2-3; D perhaps matches TRBD2 (7 bases). As DNA, the CDR3 is TGTGCCAGCAGTGAAGTATCGTGGGGGGGCAGGTCTACAGATACGCAGTATTTT. Translating gives CASSEVSWGGRSTDTQYF.